This entry concerns a single T cell receptor (beta chain). PCR used 60 Vbeta primers and 13 Jbeta primers. In the study's own analysis: In a later analysis, the count reached approximately 80 million unique TCR beta chains, with around 10 million shared. The method was immunoSEQ multiplex PCR; TCRdb's version includes in-frame clones alone and lacks a portion of them. D and trimming were read from the DNA, whereas the V and J calls and clone size are those reported in that table. The top ten clones hold more than 7% of a sample with about 160,000 clones, around 80% of them seen once. This CDR3 contains 15 residues. The germline V gene encodes CDR1 MGHDK and CDR2 SYGVNS. V gave up 7 bases and J gave up 7 bases; unmatched junction bases: 11. These data are taken from a study of cytomegalovirus exposure and HLA in healthy donors.

Sequenced: PBMCs. This TCR derives from a male donor in good health and CMV-seropositive. The V and J genes are TRBV25-1 and TRBJ2-2, with 8 nucleotides matching TRBD2. CDR3 residues: CASKAAGVDIGELFF. DNA of the CDR3: TGTGCCAGCAAAGCAGCGGGAGTAGACATCGGGGAGCTGTTTTTT. Full variable domain (remainder filled in from reference TRBV25-1 and TRBJ2-2): EADIYQTPRYLVIGTGKKITLECSQTMGHDKMYWYQQDPGMELHLIHYSYGVNSTEKGDLSSESTVSRIRTEHFPLTLESARPSHTSQYLCASKAAGVDIGELFFGEGSRLTVL.